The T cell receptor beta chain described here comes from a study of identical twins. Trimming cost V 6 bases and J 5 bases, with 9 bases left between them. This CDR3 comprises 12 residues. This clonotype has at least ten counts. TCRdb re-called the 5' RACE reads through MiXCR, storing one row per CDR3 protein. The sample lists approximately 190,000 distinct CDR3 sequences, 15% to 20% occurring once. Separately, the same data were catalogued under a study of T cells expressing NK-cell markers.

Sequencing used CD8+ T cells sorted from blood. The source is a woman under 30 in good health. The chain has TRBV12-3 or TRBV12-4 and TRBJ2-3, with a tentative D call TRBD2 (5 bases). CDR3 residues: CASSSGGDTQYF. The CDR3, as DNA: TGTGCCAGCAGCTCTGGAGGAGATACGCAGTATTTT.